The rows below give T cell receptor beta chains drawn from one sample of a study of blood T cell repertoires in COVID-19. Some clones are missing from TCRdb's copy, which holds only in-frame ones; the method was immunoSEQ multiplex PCR. Seen here are some 140,000 clones, about four fifths observed once, and the top ten hold 17%. The sequencing input was peripheral blood. These receptor sequences come from a woman of 80 years or more with acute or convalescent COVID-19. The CDR3 runs from the conserved cysteine through the conserved F or W. D genes are given only for firm matches. Where a row states a size, it is once, few, many or the class of an expanded clone; other rows omit it.

j_gene	d_gene	v_gene	abundance	CDR3nt	CDR3aa
TRBJ2-7	NA	TRBV25-1	NA	TGTGCCACCTCGAAGACAGGATTTCCTTACGAGCAGTACTTC	CATSKTGFPYEQYF
TRBJ1-1	TRBD1	TRBV9	NA	TGTGCCAGCAGCCAGGGGGTTGGGGTTGGGAACACTGAAGCTTTCTTT	CASSQGVGVGNTEAFF
TRBJ2-2	TRBD2	TRBV5-1	NA	TGCGCCAGCAGCCCGACTAGCGGGGTCCCCGGGGAGCTGTTTTTT	CASSPTSGVPGELFF
TRBJ2-5	TRBD1	TRBV29-1	NA	TGCAGCGTCGACAGGGCGGGAGAGACCCAGTACTTC	CSVDRAGETQYF
TRBJ2-1	TRBD1	TRBV18	NA	TGTGCCAGCTCACTACCGGGACAGTTACTCAATGAGCAGTTCTTC	CASSLPGQLLNEQFF
TRBJ2-3	TRBD2	TRBV11-3	once	TGTGCCAGCAGCCGACTAGCCTTGGATACGCAGTATTTT	CASSRLALDTQYF
TRBJ2-1	NA	TRBV14	NA	TGTGCCAGCAGCCATACTCTCGGGAGCAATGAGCAGTTCTTC	CASSHTLGSNEQFF
TRBJ2-5	NA	TRBV7-2	once	TGTGCCAGCGCCCTAGTCGGGGAGACCCAGTACTTC	CASALVGETQYF
TRBJ2-2	TRBD2	TRBV30	NA	TGTGCCTCGGGGACTAGCGTATTCGGGGAGCTGTTTTTT	CASGTSVFGELFF
TRBJ1-2	TRBD1	TRBV29-1	NA	TGCAGCGTTGAAGGTAGGGGGCAATATGGCTACACCTTC	CSVEGRGQYGYTF
TRBJ2-7	NA	TRBV6-5	NA	TGTGCCAGCAGTTACTCCAGGGAAGTTTACGAGCAGTACTTC	CASSYSREVYEQYF
TRBJ1-5	NA	TRBV19	NA	TGTGCCAGTAGTTCAAGACGGGATCAGCCCCAGCATTTT	CASSSRRDQPQHF
TRBJ1-1	NA	TRBV11-2	NA	TGTGCCAGCAGACGAGAGGGCAGGATGAACACTGAAGCTTTCTTT	CASRREGRMNTEAFF
TRBJ1-6	TRBD1	TRBV30	NA	TGTGCCTGCAACAGGGGGGATAATTCACCCCTCCACTTT	CACNRGDNSPLHF
TRBJ2-3	NA	TRBV6-5	NA	TGTGCCAGCAGTTACGGTGGGGGGGCTTCAGATACGCAGTATTTT	CASSYGGGASDTQYF
TRBJ2-2	NA	TRBV19	NA	TGTGCCAGTAGTCCTGGACAGAACACCGGGGAGCTGTTTTTT	CASSPGQNTGELFF
TRBJ2-1	TRBD2	TRBV2	NA	TGTGCCAGCAGGCAGCGGGAGGGCTACAATGAGCAGTTCTTC	CASRQREGYNEQFF